Listed below are T cell receptor beta chains from one sample, sequenced in a study of T cell responses to AZD1222 COVID-19 vaccine. Method: immunoSEQ multiplex PCR; TCRdb's copy keeps in-frame clones and lacks some. The profile shows roughly 120,000 clones, more than 70% of them singletons. The sample here was peripheral blood, taken 28 days after the second AZD1222 dose. All receptors come from an adult who received the AZD1222 COVID-19 vaccine. Each CDR3 is given with its conserved first and last residue. Clone size, where shown, is once, few, many, or a class for clones that have expanded.

TRBV7-8	TRBJ2-5	-	CASSLEASGGETQYF
TRBV6-2/TRBV6-3	TRBJ1-1	-	CASTPAGPNTEAFF
TRBV6-2/TRBV6-3	TRBJ2-7	-	CASSSAGTETYEQYF
TRBV2	TRBJ2-5	-	CATTGRGGASQETQYF
TRBV9	TRBJ1-5	few	CASSPNSNQPQHF
TRBV6-4	TRBJ2-3	once	CASSDTTGADTQYF
TRBV2	TRBJ1-5	-	CASSEQGTQYSNQPQHF
TRBV7-8	TRBJ1-6	-	CASSPSSPGRSPLHF
TRBV3-1/TRBV3-2	TRBJ1-3	-	CASSHLTPLSGNTIYF
TRBV4-2	TRBJ2-1	-	CASSHENTVTEQFF
TRBV4-3	TRBJ2-1	-	CASSQDSGGAYNEQFF
TRBV2	TRBJ1-2	-	CASSSGRSLDGYTF
TRBV6-5	TRBJ2-3	once	CASSYGLEGADTQYF
TRBV5-4	TRBJ1-1	-	CASSLGRGRGTEAFF
TRBV24-1	TRBJ1-2	-	CATSDLLPRPRGGYTF
TRBV7-9	TRBJ1-1	-	CASSLSRSSALYTEAFF
TRBV7-8	TRBJ2-5	-	CASSPERWFPETQYF
TRBV11-1	TRBJ2-7	-	CASSLDPRQAWEQYF
TRBV6-2/TRBV6-3	TRBJ2-6	-	CASSYRGVGANVLTF
TRBV19	TRBJ1-5	few	CATRQEDRGNQPQHF
TRBV6-5	TRBJ1-1	-	CASSTDRGTEAFF
TRBV28	TRBJ2-2	-	CASSPTGNTGELFF
TRBV18	TRBJ2-5	-	CASSPPDREETQYF
TRBV12-3/TRBV12-4	TRBJ1-2	once	CASSLAYGYTF
TRBV19	TRBJ1-2	-	CASRGRGNYGYTF
TRBV7-9	TRBJ1-1	-	CASSLEGQLNTEAFF
TRBV9	TRBJ1-2	-	CASSAEAGSSPTWFLRYGYTF
TRBV5-4	TRBJ2-7	-	CASSFPQREAEQYF
TRBV7-2	TRBJ1-1	-	CASRYTGTTFTEAFF
TRBV5-5	TRBJ1-2	-	CASSLWTGLANYGYTF
TRBV10-2	TRBJ1-5	once	CASTSGSYQPQHF
TRBV27	TRBJ2-7	-	CASSRPGQFQSSYEQYF
TRBV18	TRBJ1-5	-	CASSPRDRPSNQPQHF
TRBV15	TRBJ1-1	-	CATSRSGQRPNTEAFF
TRBV7-2	TRBJ2-5	-	CASSLGLWAETQYF
TRBV4-1	TRBJ2-7	-	CASRLAGESYEQYF
TRBV7-2	TRBJ1-5	once	CASSPKPWTGKYNQPQHF